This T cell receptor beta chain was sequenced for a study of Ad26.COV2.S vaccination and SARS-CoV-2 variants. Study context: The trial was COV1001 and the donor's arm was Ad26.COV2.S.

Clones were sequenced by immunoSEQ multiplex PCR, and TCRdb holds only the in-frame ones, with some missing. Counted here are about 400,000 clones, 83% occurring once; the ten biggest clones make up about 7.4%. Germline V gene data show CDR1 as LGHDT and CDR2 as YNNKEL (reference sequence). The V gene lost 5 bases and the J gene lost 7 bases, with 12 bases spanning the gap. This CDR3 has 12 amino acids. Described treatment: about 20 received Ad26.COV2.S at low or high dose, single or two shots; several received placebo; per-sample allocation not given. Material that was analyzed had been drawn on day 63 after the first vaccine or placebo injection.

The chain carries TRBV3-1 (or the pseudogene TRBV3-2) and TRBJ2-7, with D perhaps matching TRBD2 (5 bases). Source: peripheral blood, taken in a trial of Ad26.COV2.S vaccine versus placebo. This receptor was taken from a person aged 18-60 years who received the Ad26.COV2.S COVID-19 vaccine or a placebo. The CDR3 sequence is CASSSIRGEQYF. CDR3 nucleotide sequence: TGTGCCAGCAGCTCTATACGGGGAGAGCAGTACTTC.